The 9 T cell receptor beta chains reported below all come from one sample, sequenced in a study of blood T cell repertoires in COVID-19. Generated by immunoSEQ multiplex PCR, the TCRdb table keeps only in-frame clones and is missing some. In the table there are roughly 570,000 clones, 85% to 90% of which are singletons. The specimen was peripheral blood. The origin of the receptors is a woman aged 45-65 years with COVID-19, enrolled during active disease.

The chain uses TRBV14 and TRBJ2-4; a weak D match, TRBD2 (5 bases). Germline loops: CDR1 SGHDN, CDR2 FVKESK. This CDR3 region has 15 residues. The germline V and J ends were trimmed by 2 bases and 7 bases, with 15 bases remaining between them. CDR3 protein: CASSQRMGVRNIQYF. The CDR3 nucleotides read TGTGCCAGCAGCCAAAGGATGGGAGTAAGGAACATTCAGTACTTC.

The CDR3 bases are TGTGCCAGCAGCCCGGGACAGGTCTTGTTCGGACGCCCAACCCCCCCCCTCCACTTT. Protein sequence: CASSPGQVLFGRPTPPLHF. This chain links TRBV14 with TRBJ1-6; 8 positions agree with TRBD1. J was trimmed by 13 bases and V by 4 bases; bases with no gene match: 24. This CDR3 comprises 19 residues. Germline assignment: CDR1 SGHDN and CDR2 FVKESK.

This clone was found a few times. V and J are TRBV19 and TRBJ2-2; possible D gene TRBD1, 6 bases. The germline V and J ends were trimmed by 7 bases and 9 bases, with 15 bases remaining between them. The CDR3 contains 13 residues. From germline, CDR1 is LNHDA and CDR2 SQIVND (reference sequence). DNA of the CDR3: TGTGCCAGTATTAATCCAGGGGAAAGGGAGCTGTTTTTT. Amino acid sequence: CASINPGERELFF.

This chain uses TRBV2 with TRBJ1-2; D is perhaps TRBD1 (6 bases). The germline V gene encodes CDR1 SNHLY and CDR2 FYNNEI. The CDR3 covers 13 residues. Trimming took off 5 bases at V and 3 bases at J, with 10 bases between the two ends. DNA of the CDR3: TGTGCCAGCAGTCTTTCAGGGGACTATGGCTACACCTTC. Its protein is CASSLSGDYGYTF. The entire variable domain, with the rest obtained from reference TRBV2 and TRBJ1-2, is as follows: EPEVTQTPSHQVTQMGQEVILRCVPISNHLYFYWYRQILGQKVEFLVSFYNNEISEKSEIFDDQFSVERPDGSNFTLKIRSTKLEDSAMYFCASSLSGDYGYTFGSGTRLTVV.

J is TRBJ2-7 and V is TRBV30, with 7 bases identical to TRBD1. Germline CDR1 is GTSNPN and CDR2 is SVGIG (reference sequence). The CDR3 sequence is 14 residues long. Trimming at V came to 7 bases and at J to 0 bases, leaving 9 bases not matched to a gene. The CDR3 DNA reads as TGTGCCTTGGGACAGTATCAAAGCTCCTACGAGCAGTACTTC. It encodes CALGQYQSSYEQYF. Drawing the rest from reference TRBV30 and TRBJ2-7, the complete variable domain is SQTIHQWPATLVQPVGSPLSLECTVEGTSNPNLYWYRQAAGRGLQLLFYSVGIGQISSEVPQNLSASRPQDRQFILSSKKLLLSDSGFYLCALGQYQSSYEQYFGPGTRLTVT.

The rearrangement uses TRBV30 and TRBJ1-5; D might be TRBD1 (5 bases). There are 14 residues in the CDR3. Germline lookup yields CDR1 GTSNPN and CDR2 SVGIG (reference sequence). With 0 bases removed from V and 3 bases from J, the gap between germline ends came to 9 bases. This chain's CDR3 is CAWSVRQINQPQHF. The CDR3 DNA follows: TGTGCCTGGAGTGTACGACAGATCAATCAGCCCCAGCATTTT.

The gene calls are TRBV6-5 and TRBJ1-5; 9 positions agree with TRBD1. This CDR3 contains 14 residues. Germline values: CDR1 MNHEY, CDR2 SVGAGI. V was clipped by 10 bases and J by 2 bases; unmatched bases: 6. The CDR3 nucleotides are TGTGCCACACAGGGGGCCGTCGGCAATCAGCCCCAGCATTTT. It is translated as CATQGAVGNQPQHF.

The chain recombines TRBV11-2 with TRBJ1-4, with unresolved D. Trimming removed 4 bases at V and 3 bases at J, with 3 bases between. The CDR3 is made up of 12 amino acids. The germline V gene encodes CDR1 SGHAT and CDR2 FQNNGV. CDR3 loop: CASSSSNEKLFF. As DNA, the CDR3 is TGTGCCAGCAGCTCCTCTAATGAAAAACTGTTTTTT.

This clone was picked up a small number of times. This chain uses TRBV7-2 with TRBJ2-7; D is unclear. CDR1 is SGHTA, CDR2 FQGNSA, per germline. The CDR3 has 15 residues. V was pared by 5 bases and J by 0 bases, with 14 bases between. The CDR3 coding sequence is TGTGCCAGCAGCAAATACGGTACTAACTCCTACGAGCAGTACTTC. This sequence encodes CASSKYGTNSYEQYF.